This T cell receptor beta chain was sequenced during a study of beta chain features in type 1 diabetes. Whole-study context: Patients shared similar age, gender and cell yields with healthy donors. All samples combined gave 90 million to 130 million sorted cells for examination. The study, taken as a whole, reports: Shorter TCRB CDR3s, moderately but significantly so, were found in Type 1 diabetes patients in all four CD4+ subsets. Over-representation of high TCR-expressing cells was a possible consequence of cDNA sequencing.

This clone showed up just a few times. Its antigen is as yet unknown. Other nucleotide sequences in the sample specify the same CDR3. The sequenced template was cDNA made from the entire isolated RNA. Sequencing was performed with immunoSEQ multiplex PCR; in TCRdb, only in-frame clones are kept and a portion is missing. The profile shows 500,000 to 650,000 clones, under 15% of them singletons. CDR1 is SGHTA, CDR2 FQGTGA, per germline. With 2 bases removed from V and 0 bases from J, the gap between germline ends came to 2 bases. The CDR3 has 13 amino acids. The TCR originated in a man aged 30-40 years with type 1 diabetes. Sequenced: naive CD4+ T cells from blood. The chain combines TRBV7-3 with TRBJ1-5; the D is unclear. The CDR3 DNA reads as TGTGCCAGCAGCTTAGATAGCAATCAGCCCCAGCATTTT. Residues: CASSLDSNQPQHF.